This T cell receptor beta chain was identified in a study of human T cells and chemical hapten exposure. This clonotype was observed a handful of times. As yet, its antigen is unknown. Study results and caveats: DPC sensitization left the count of TCRs above 1 in 1000 unchanged.

Time point given: pre-sensitization, week 0. The treatment here: therapeutic diphenylcyclopropenone sensitization with weekly scalp DPC. The library tagged individual cDNA molecules with unique molecular identifiers. TCRdb called the RACE reads again in MiXCR, with one record for every CDR3 protein. This sample has more than 250,000 distinct CDR3 sequences; 7.5% to 9% occur once, and the top ten carry approximately 2.3%. Germline CDR1 reads KGHSH; CDR2 reads LQKENI. The CDR3 runs to 14 residues. Trimming shortened V by 5 bases and J by 6 bases, and 14 bases separated the two germline ends. The sequencing here drew on whole blood, taken in connection with sensitization to the hapten diphenylcyclopropenone (DPC). V usage is TRBV18 and J usage is TRBJ1-5, with D possibly TRBD1 on 6 matching bases. This TCR was recovered from a woman aged 40-49 years with alopecia areata. Some clones in this sample may be carry-over from other donors' samples. The CDR3 sequence: CASSVRGFTQPQHF. In DNA, the CDR3 is TGTGCCAGCTCAGTCAGGGGTTTTACTCAGCCCCAGCATTTT.